Listed below are T cell receptor beta chains from one sample, sequenced in a study of monozygotic twins with cystic fibrosis. TCRdb's table, derived via immunoSEQ multiplex PCR, lists solely in-frame clones and lacks some. The data hold 39,000 or so clones, with 75% to 95% observed a single time. Material: blood. The receptors stem from a boy aged 2 to 10 with cystic fibrosis. The CDR3 runs from the conserved cysteine through the conserved F or W. A D gene is named only where the DNA matches it firmly. Clone size appears in some rows only: once, few, many, or a class for an expanded clone.

>14|TRBJ2-5|-|once|TRBV2
CASSDPGGLETQYF
TGTGCCAGCAGTGATCCCGGGGGCCTCGAGACCCAGTACTTC
>15|TRBJ2-3|TRBD1|-|TRBV7-9
CASSLGDRGQDTQYF
TGTGCCAGCAGCTTAGGGGACAGGGGGCAGGATACGCAGTATTTT
>15|TRBJ1-6|TRBD1|-|TRBV5-1
CASSFGQGAYSPLHF
TGCGCCAGCAGCTTTGGACAGGGGGCTTATTCACCCCTCCACTTT
>11|TRBJ1-2|-|-|TRBV18
CASSPGYGYTF
TGTGCCAGCTCACCGGGGTATGGCTACACCTTC
>13|TRBJ1-2|TRBD1|-|TRBV5-6
CASSLTGDYGYTF
TGTGCCAGCAGCTTGACAGGGGACTATGGCTACACCTTC
>11|TRBJ1-2|-|-|TRBV27
CASSFRGSYTF
TGTGCCAGCAGTTTTAGGGGGTCCTACACCTTC
>13|TRBJ2-7|-|-|TRBV6-5
CASSYSRTLEQYF
TGTGCCAGCAGTTACTCACGGACCTTAGAGCAGTACTTC
>19|TRBJ1-2|-|-|TRBV7-8
CASRPSFLFLGGLNYGYTF
TGTGCCAGCAGACCTTCTTTTTTGTTTTTGGGGGGCCTTAACTATGGCTACACCTTC
>13|TRBJ2-2|-|-|TRBV6-5
CAAWQSNTGELFF
TGTGCCGCGTGGCAGTCCAACACCGGGGAGCTGTTTTTT
>15|TRBJ1-3|-|-|TRBV6-5
CASSYNEFSGNTIYF
TGTGCCAGCAGTTACAACGAATTCTCTGGAAACACCATATATTTT
>14|TRBJ1-1|-|few|TRBV7-2
CASSLEIRRAEAFF
TGTGCCAGCAGCCTGGAAATCCGAAGGGCTGAAGCTTTCTTT
>15|TRBJ2-5|TRBD1|-|TRBV18
CATQGQGAERETQYF
TGTGCCACCCAGGGACAGGGGGCAGAACGAGAGACCCAGTACTTC
>14|TRBJ1-4|-|-|TRBV7-2
CASSLGSNNEKLFF
TGTGCCAGCAGCTTGGGCAGCAACAATGAAAAACTGTTTTTT
>17|TRBJ2-1|TRBD2|-|TRBV4-3
CASSRAWGLAGPNEQFF
TGCGCCAGCAGCCGAGCCTGGGGCCTAGCGGGGCCCAATGAGCAGTTCTTC
>15|TRBJ2-6|-|-|TRBV7-2
CASSFGSSGANVLTF
TGTGCCAGCAGCTTTGGAAGCTCTGGGGCCAACGTCCTGACTTTC